This T cell receptor (beta chain) comes out of a study of T cell repertoires in ileal Crohn's disease (dated by TCRdb to the late 2010s). Describing the broader study: The median duration of disease was roughly 8.2 years, and at the time of surgery 30% to 35% of patients were active smokers. Roughly half of the patients were given postoperative therapy, with 15 to 20 on anti-TNF agents and 10 to 12 on thiopurines. TCR repertoire analysis was done in 50 or so Crohn's disease patients from a prospective multicentre cohort. The study was conducted in parallel with a multicentre cohort built to find predictors of early endoscopic recurrence after ileocolonic resection. Every patient underwent surgery because of a complication, which was stricturing disease in around 61% of cases and penetrating disease in about 39%. A Rutgeerts score higher than i0 was the definition used for endoscopic postoperative recurrence. A total of roughly 170 mucosal samples from around 50 patients were sequenced, with samples obtained at several locations on the surgical specimen and at postoperative endoscopy. General conclusions and limits of the study: Endoscopic recurrence was found to be associated with higher high-frequency clone percentages at surgery, and recurrence was observed in all patients with clonality above 26.8% (18/57). Compared with CD4 T cells, sorted CD8 T cells held more high-frequency clones, which suggests that the mucosal expansions were mostly CD8. Only a subgroup of patients, of unstated size, had their mucosal CD4 and CD8 T cells sorted and sequenced. Compared with non-smokers, patients who were active smokers at surgery showed a significantly higher proportion of clonal expansions (around 24% vs 18%, p=0.02).

For commercial TCRB immunosequencing, about 0.45 micrograms of biopsy DNA were submitted for each sample. Adaptive Biotechnology amplified CDR3 regions from genomic DNA with a two-step multiplex PCR that controlled for amplification bias. The first PCR used primers for every V and J gene segment; the second PCR added barcodes and Illumina adapters. An Illumina instrument was used to sequence the CDR3 libraries. From the authors' description of their analysis: Vendor-provided pipelines were combined with custom analysis of raw data in R/Bioconductor under R version 3.3.0. Clonality, which ranges from 0 to 1, was calculated as the inverse of the normalised Shannon entropy across all productive clones. High-frequency clones were defined as the repertoire share of the top 100 clones, retaining only clones passing a 95% confidence test. Overlap between samples was measured with the Morisita-Horn index, while repertoire diversity was measured with the Simpson index. Drawn from immuneACCESS, this table holds only the in-frame rearrangements with V and J called that TCRdb kept. Clones are partly lost; checked studies trace under half to an unresolved V gene and leave the rest unexplained. Clonal size and the V and J genes are those of that table, whereas D and trimming came from the DNA. The sample yields 25,000 to 35,000 clones; about 81% were counted once. The ten top clones hold roughly 6% of the sample.

Trimming accounts for 5 bases at V and 6 bases at J, while the number of junction bases matched to no gene is 12. Its CDR3 holds 16 amino acids, cysteine through phenylalanine. Here the CDR3 DNA is all that survives: 48 bases in frame from base 1. Taken from the germline V gene (reference sequence), the CDR1 and CDR2 loops are LNHNV and YYDKDF. Note on this clone: Its cognate antigen has yet to be identified. Base-call qualities are not available, and no considerably larger clone is one nucleotide away.

Adults with ileal or ileocolonic Crohn's disease for whom ileocolonic resection was indicated were considered eligible. Whole ileal mucosal biopsies were stored frozen at -80°C before DNA extraction. Genomic DNA was extracted from frozen whole biopsies using a TRizol-based method and was quantified with a NanoDrop 2000 spectrophotometer. The sequence derives from an adult with Crohn's disease. Sequenced: ileal tissue. Recombination joined TRBV15 with TRBJ2-2, with 7 bases aligning to TRBD2. The DNA sequence is TGTGCCACCAGCGCTGACGGCGGGGGTCGTTCCGGGGAGCTGTTTTTT. Translated, it reads CATSADGGGRSGELFF.